The rows below give T cell receptor beta chains drawn from one sample of a study of cytomegalovirus exposure and HLA in healthy donors. Clones were read by immunoSEQ multiplex PCR, and TCRdb kept only the in-frame ones, dropping some. The sample lists 150,000 to 200,000 clones; around 75% were seen once. The material sequenced was PBMCs. Receptors were obtained from a male donor in good health and CMV-seronegative. The CDR3 runs from the conserved cysteine through the conserved F or W. D genes are given only for firm matches. Where a row states a size, it is once, few, many or the class of an expanded clone; other rows omit it.

v_call	d_call	j_call	clone_size	cdr3_aa	cdr3_nt
TRBV19	NA	TRBJ2-7	few	CASSIGDNGDEQYF	TGTGCCAGTAGTATCGGAGACAACGGGGACGAGCAGTACTTC
TRBV29-1	TRBD2	TRBJ2-7	NA	CSVIAGGYEQYF	TGCAGCGTCATAGCGGGAGGATACGAGCAGTACTTC
TRBV2	TRBD1	TRBJ2-7	NA	CASRDPGTARSDEQYF	TGTGCCAGCAGGGATCCTGGGACAGCACGATCAGACGAGCAGTACTTC
TRBV7-8	NA	TRBJ1-4	NA	CASSLGFGGEKLFF	TGTGCCAGCAGCTTAGGTTTCGGGGGTGAAAAACTGTTTTTT
TRBV6-5	TRBD1	TRBJ1-6	NA	CASSLDRVGSPLHF	TGTGCCAGCAGTCTCGACAGGGTGGGCTCACCCCTCCACTTT
TRBV2	NA	TRBJ1-2	few	CASSTDNYGYTF	TGTGCCAGCAGTACAGATAACTATGGCTACACCTTC
TRBV14	TRBD2	TRBJ2-5	few	CASSQDWVAGEETQYF	TGTGCCAGCAGCCAAGATTGGGTAGCGGGGGAAGAGACCCAGTACTTC
TRBV9	TRBD1	TRBJ2-1	NA	CASSVETGTGYIEQFF	TGTGCCAGCAGCGTAGAAACCGGGACAGGCTACATTGAGCAGTTCTTC
TRBV7-9	TRBD1	TRBJ2-7	NA	CSSSLGQGLAYEQYF	TGTTCCAGCAGTTTGGGACAGGGGCTGGCCTACGAGCAGTACTTC
TRBV5-4	NA	TRBJ2-3	few	CASSLGGLRTDTQYF	TGTGCCAGCAGCTTGGGGGGGCTGAGGACAGATACGCAGTATTTT
TRBV5-6	NA	TRBJ2-7	NA	CASTPIQGYEQYF	TGTGCCAGCACCCCTATTCAGGGGTACGAGCAGTACTTC
TRBV18	TRBD2	TRBJ2-2	NA	CASSPRLAETGELFF	TGTGCCAGCTCACCACGGCTAGCGGAGACCGGGGAGCTGTTTTTT
TRBV4-2	NA	TRBJ1-5	few	CASSYSRQVDNQPQHF	TGTGCCAGCAGCTACTCCCGGCAGGTCGACAATCAGCCCCAGCATTTT
TRBV14	TRBD2	TRBJ2-5	NA	CASSHPRAGLAGSETQYF	TGTGCCAGCAGCCACCCCCGGGCGGGACTAGCGGGGTCAGAGACCCAGTACTTC
TRBV27	NA	TRBJ1-1	NA	CASSRHDRGVNTEAFF	TGTGCCAGCAGTCGCCACGATCGGGGGGTGAACACTGAAGCTTTCTTT
TRBV4-3	TRBD1	TRBJ2-6	NA	CASSPTGGATGANVLTF	TGCGCCAGCAGCCCAACAGGGGGCGCGACTGGGGCCAACGTCCTGACTTTC
TRBV2	NA	TRBJ2-5	NA	CASSVPGLETQYF	TGTGCCAGCAGTGTGCCTGGCCTGGAGACCCAGTACTTC
TRBV7-2	TRBD2	TRBJ2-1	NA	CASSLGGLAGRNGEQFF	TGTGCCAGCAGCTTAGGTGGACTAGCGGGACGAAATGGCGAGCAGTTCTTC
TRBV7-2	TRBD1	TRBJ1-2	NA	CASSLGTGGAYGYTF	TGTGCCAGCAGCTTGGGGACAGGGGGCGCCTATGGCTACACCTTC
TRBV14	NA	TRBJ2-1	NA	CASSQTYNEQFF	TGTGCCAGCAGCCAGACATACAATGAGCAGTTCTTC
TRBV9	NA	TRBJ2-6	NA	CASSVGQGRSGANVLTF	TGTGCCAGCAGCGTAGGGCAGGGGCGATCTGGGGCCAACGTCCTGACTTTC
TRBV7-8	NA	TRBJ2-5	NA	CASNLLDQETQYF	TGTGCCAGCAACCTACTAGACCAAGAGACCCAGTACTTC
TRBV5-6	NA	TRBJ2-7	NA	CASSLQDYEQYF	TGTGCCAGCAGCTTGCAGGACTACGAGCAGTACTTC
TRBV19	TRBD2	TRBJ2-3	NA	CASGALAAADTQYF	TGTGCCAGTGGGGCACTAGCGGCTGCAGATACGCAGTATTTT
TRBV29-1	NA	TRBJ1-4	NA	CSAARSNEKLFF	TGCAGCGCGGCCAGGTCCAATGAAAAACTGTTTTTT
TRBV7-9	NA	TRBJ1-2	NA	CASSPLTGSYGYTF	TGTGCCAGCAGCCCTCTAACAGGGTCTTATGGCTACACCTTC
TRBV19	NA	TRBJ1-6	NA	CASSIDRGVLAGPLHF	TGTGCCAGTAGTATAGATCGGGGAGTCCTCGCGGGGCCCCTCCACTTT
TRBV4-1	TRBD1	TRBJ2-4	NA	CASSQDSGTGEYF	TGCGCCAGCAGCCAAGATTCGGGGACAGGGGAGTACTTC
TRBV10-3	TRBD2	TRBJ2-3	NA	CAISEGLAGSTDTQYF	TGTGCCATCAGTGAAGGACTAGCGGGGTCCACAGATACGCAGTATTTT
TRBV7-9	TRBD1	TRBJ2-6	NA	CASRRTGNPSGANVLTF	TGTGCCAGCAGACGGACAGGCAACCCCTCTGGGGCCAACGTCCTGACTTTC
TRBV9	TRBD2	TRBJ2-3	NA	CASSVESAGGSTDTQYF	TGTGCCAGCAGCGTAGAGAGTGCGGGGGGAAGCACAGATACGCAGTATTTT
TRBV2	NA	TRBJ1-2	few	CASTPTGTSYGYTF	TGTGCCAGCACTCCTACCGGGACATCTTATGGCTACACCTTC
TRBV7-2	TRBD2	TRBJ2-5	NA	CASSSWTSGDQETQYF	TGTGCCAGCAGCTCATGGACTAGCGGGGACCAAGAGACCCAGTACTTC
TRBV10-3	NA	TRBJ1-2	NA	CAIRGDSSITYGYTF	TGTGCCATCAGGGGGGACTCCTCCATAACCTATGGCTACACCTTC
TRBV19	NA	TRBJ2-7	NA	CASSASMSSYEQYF	TGTGCCAGTAGTGCTTCAATGAGCTCCTACGAGCAGTACTTC
TRBV2	NA	TRBJ1-2	NA	CASSASGPGKYGYTF	TGTGCCAGCAGTGCCTCCGGACCCGGGAAGTATGGCTACACCTTC
TRBV2	NA	TRBJ1-3	NA	CASTPGGSGNTIYF	TGTGCCAGCACCCCTGGGGGGTCTGGAAACACCATATATTTT
TRBV28	TRBD1	TRBJ2-5	NA	CASSLSAKGAETQYF	TGTGCCAGCAGTTTATCGGCAAAGGGGGCCGAGACCCAGTACTTC
TRBV6-4	TRBD2	TRBJ2-3	NA	CASSDSTSGGADTQYF	TGTGCCAGCAGTGACTCCACTAGCGGGGGGGCAGATACGCAGTATTTT
TRBV19	NA	TRBJ2-5	NA	CASSISQGGSQETQYF	TGTGCCAGTAGTATTTCCCAGGGTGGGTCCCAAGAGACCCAGTACTTC
TRBV19	TRBD2	TRBJ2-1	NA	CASSIGTSGYNEQFF	TGTGCCAGTAGTATAGGGACTAGCGGTTACAATGAGCAGTTCTTC
TRBV12-2	NA	TRBJ2-4	NA	CASRLAGGALAKNIQYF	TGTGCAAGTCGCTTAGCGGGGGGGGCACTAGCCAAAAACATTCAGTACTTC
TRBV11-3	NA	TRBJ2-5	NA	CASSLPPGETQYF	TGTGCCAGCAGCTTACCCCCGGGAGAGACCCAGTACTTC
TRBV18	TRBD2	TRBJ2-1	few	CASSPGLAQDEQFF	TGTGCCAGCTCACCGGGACTAGCCCAGGATGAGCAGTTCTTC
TRBV5-8	NA	TRBJ2-2	NA	CASSLARDSMNTGELFF	TGTGCCAGCAGCTTGGCCAGAGATAGCATGAACACCGGGGAGCTGTTTTTT
TRBV5-1	TRBD1	TRBJ2-3	NA	CASSPTGDRTDTQYF	TGCGCCAGCAGCCCAACAGGGGATAGGACAGATACGCAGTATTTT
TRBV7-6	NA	TRBJ2-1	NA	CASSFSPPQVERHSSYNEQFF	TGTGCCAGCAGCTTTAGCCCTCCTCAGGTTGAGCGGCACTCCTCCTACAATGAGCAGTTCTTC
TRBV15	NA	TRBJ1-4	few	CATSRDEEEKLFF	TGTGCCACCAGCAGAGATGAGGAGGAAAAACTGTTTTTT
TRBV7-3	NA	TRBJ2-2	NA	CASSLGASGELFF	TGTGCCAGCAGCTTAGGGGCCTCCGGGGAGCTGTTTTTT
TRBV28	NA	TRBJ1-5	NA	CASSSVQGSNQPQHF	TGTGCCAGCAGTTCGGTACAGGGTAGCAATCAGCCCCAGCATTTT
TRBV30	NA	TRBJ1-6	NA	CAWSFPGSPLHF	TGTGCCTGGAGTTTTCCGGGTTCACCCCTCCACTTT
TRBV4-3	NA	TRBJ1-1	NA	CASSQEAGSPGVTEAFF	TGCGCCAGCAGCCAAGAGGCGGGGTCCCCCGGGGTTACTGAAGCTTTCTTT
TRBV6-1	TRBD1	TRBJ1-5	NA	CASTTGTGGNQPQHF	TGTGCCAGCACCACCGGGACAGGGGGAAATCAGCCCCAGCATTTT
TRBV5-6	NA	TRBJ2-5	NA	CASSYRQETQYF	TGTGCCAGCAGCTACAGGCAAGAGACCCAGTACTTC
TRBV9	NA	TRBJ1-5	NA	CASSPQGNQPQHF	TGTGCCAGCAGCCCCCAGGGGAATCAGCCCCAGCATTTT
TRBV5-1	NA	TRBJ1-1	NA	CASSTGRFERAFF	TGCGCCAGCAGCACCGGAAGGTTCGAGAGGGCTTTCTTT
TRBV10-3	TRBD1	TRBJ1-6	NA	CAIRGGSDNSPLHF	TGTGCCATCAGAGGGGGCTCGGACAATTCACCCCTCCACTTT